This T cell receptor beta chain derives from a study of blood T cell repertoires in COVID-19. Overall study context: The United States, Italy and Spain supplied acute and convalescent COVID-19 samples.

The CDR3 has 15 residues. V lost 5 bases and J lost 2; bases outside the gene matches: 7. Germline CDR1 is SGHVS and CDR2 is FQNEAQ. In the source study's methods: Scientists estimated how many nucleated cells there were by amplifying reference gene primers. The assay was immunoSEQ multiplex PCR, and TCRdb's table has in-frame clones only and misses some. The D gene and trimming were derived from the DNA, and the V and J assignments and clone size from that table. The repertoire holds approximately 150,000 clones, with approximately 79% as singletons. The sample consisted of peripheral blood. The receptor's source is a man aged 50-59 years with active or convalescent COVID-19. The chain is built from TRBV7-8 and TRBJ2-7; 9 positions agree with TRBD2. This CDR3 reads CASSRGASGAYEQYF. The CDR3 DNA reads TGTGCCAGCAGCCGAGGGGCTAGCGGGGCCTACGAGCAGTACTTC.